The source of this T cell receptor beta chain is a study of cytomegalovirus exposure and HLA in healthy donors. Regarding this clone: Its antigen remains unknown.

Clones were read by immunoSEQ multiplex PCR, and TCRdb kept only the in-frame ones, dropping some. The sample lists about 300,000 clones; more than 75% were seen once. V shed 1 base and J 1 base; nucleotides not matched to a gene: 0. CDR3 length: 15 residues. Germline V gives CDR1 SGHVS, CDR2 FNYEAQ. The approximately 120-subject validation cohort, separate from the roughly 700-subject first cohort, included the donors. General study points: The finding came from a later analysis; first-cohort TCR clusters tended to co-occur in the 130 or so validation repertoires.

The chain uses TRBV7-6 and TRBJ2-2; 7 bases align to TRBD1. The receptor was isolated from a woman aged 18 to 35 in good health and CMV-seronegative. The sequencing input was PBMCs. Here the CDR3 DNA reads TGTGCCAGCAGCTTAGGACAGGGGAACACCGGGGAGCTGTTTTTT. This encodes CASSLGQGNTGELFF.